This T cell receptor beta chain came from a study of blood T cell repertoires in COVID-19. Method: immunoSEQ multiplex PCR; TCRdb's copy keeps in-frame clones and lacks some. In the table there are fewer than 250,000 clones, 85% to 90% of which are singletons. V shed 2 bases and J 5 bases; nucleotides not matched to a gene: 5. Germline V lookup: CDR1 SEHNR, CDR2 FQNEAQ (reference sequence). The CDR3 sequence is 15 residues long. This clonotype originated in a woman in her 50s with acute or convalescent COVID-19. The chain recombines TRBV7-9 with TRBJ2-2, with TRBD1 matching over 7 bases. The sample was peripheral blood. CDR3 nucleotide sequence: TGTGCCAGCAGCTTAAGGACAGGTACTACCGGGGAGCTGTTTTTT. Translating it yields CASSLRTGTTGELFF.